The T cell receptor beta chain under discussion was sequenced for a study of identical twins. MiXCR, applied by TCRdb to the 5' RACE reads, yields one record per CDR3 protein. The sample lists over 600,000 distinct CDR3 sequences; 21% were seen once. The germline V gene encodes CDR1 PRHDT and CDR2 FYEKMQ (reference sequence). The junction had 11 bases not matched to a gene; V was cut back by 4 bases and J by 5 bases. The CDR3 is 16 amino acids. Study results and limitations: Models underestimated how often monozygotic twins shared out-of-frame TCR alpha.

On this clonotype: Its antigen is unidentified.

These data were also reused for a study on T cells expressing NK-cell markers.

The chain recombines TRBV13 with TRBJ2-7; 10 nucleotides match TRBD2. Sequenced sample: PBMCs. This clonotype originated in a woman aged 18-30 years in good health. The CDR3 reads CASSSPGVAGGDEQYF. Written as DNA, the CDR3 is TGTGCCAGCAGCTCACCCGGGGTAGCGGGAGGCGACGAGCAGTACTTC. Filled out from reference TRBV13 and TRBJ2-7, the complete variable domain reads AAGVIQSPRHLIKEKRETATLKCYPIPRHDTVYWYQQGPGQDPQFLISFYEKMQSDKGSIPDRFSAQQFSDYHSELNMSSLELGDSALYFCASSSPGVAGGDEQYFGPGTRLTVT.